Each of the 30 T cell receptor beta chains below was sequenced from the same sample in a study of cytomegalovirus exposure and HLA in healthy donors. Data came from immunoSEQ multiplex PCR; TCRdb stores just in-frame clones and leaves some out. Among roughly 60,000 clones, roughly 90% were seen once, and the ten largest hold around 2.2%. Material for sequencing was PBMCs. The receptors originated from a woman in her twenties or thirties in good health and CMV-seronegative.

CDR3 residues: CASGLGPGQGNEKLFF. The CDR3 DNA follows: TGTGCCAGCGGCCTGGGTCCGGGACAGGGAAATGAAAAACTGTTTTTT. V is TRBV9 and J is TRBJ1-4, with 9 bases fitting TRBD1. The germline V gene has CDR1 SGDLS and CDR2 YYNGEE. V was clipped by 7 bases and J by 5 bases; unmatched bases: 12. The CDR3 contains 16 residues. The whole variable domain, filled in from reference TRBV9 and TRBJ1-4, reads DSGVTQTPKHLITATGQRVTLRCSPRSGDLSVYWYQQSLDQGLQFLIQYYNGEERAKGNILERFSAQQFPDLHSELNLSSLELGDSALYFCASGLGPGQGNEKLFFGSGTQLSVL.

The chain employs TRBV25-1 and TRBJ2-1, with TRBD2 matching 14 bases. CDR1 is MGHDK, CDR2 SYGVNS, per germline. The CDR3 has 18 residues. J was trimmed by 4 bases and V by 5 bases; bases with no gene match: 10. DNA for the CDR3: TGTGCCAGCAGTTTCCGACTAGCGGGAGGGCTTTTTTACAATGAGCAGTTCTTC. It codes for CASSFRLAGGLFYNEQFF.

On this clone: Distinct nucleotide sequences in the sample also encode this CDR3. The rearrangement joins TRBV9 to TRBJ2-6; perhaps TRBD2 as D (5 bases). V was trimmed by 1 base and J by 3 bases, leaving 8 bases between them. CDR3 length equals 15 residues. Germline CDR1 is SGDLS and CDR2 is YYNGEE. The CDR3 reads CASSVRGSGANVLTF. The CDR3 DNA is TGTGCCAGCAGCGTACGAGGGAGTGGGGCCAACGTCCTGACTTTC.

The chain employs TRBV6-1 and TRBJ1-5; perhaps TRBD1 as D (5 bases). CDR1 MNHNS and CDR2 SASEGT come from the germline V gene. This CDR3 contains 13 residues. The CDR3 is CASGREGKQPQHF. As DNA, the CDR3 is TGTGCTTCGGGCAGGGAAGGTAAGCAGCCCCAGCATTTT.

The chain uses TRBV7-9 and TRBJ1-2, with TRBD1 identical over 9 bases. The CDR3 runs 13 residues. Germline V gene sequence: CDR1 SEHNR, CDR2 FQNEAQ (reference sequence). The V gene end was trimmed by 3 bases and the J gene end by 14 bases; junction bases not matched to a gene: 10. CDR3 nucleotide sequence: TGTGCCAGCAGCTTGTCGGGAGGAGACAGGGGGACCTTC. Its translation: CASSLSGGDRGTF.

The chain has TRBV5-1 and TRBJ1-4; weak D call: TRBD1 (5 bases). The germline V and J ends were trimmed by 1 base and 5 bases, with 15 bases remaining between them. The CDR3 contains 16 residues. Germline V gene sequence: CDR1 SGHRS, CDR2 YFSETQ. In nucleotides, the CDR3 is TGCGCCAGCAGCTTGAGCTCTCAGGGATCAAATGAAAAACTGTTTTTT. Its translation is CASSLSSQGSNEKLFF. Based on the CDR3 plus reference TRBV5-1 and TRBJ1-4, the full variable domain is KAGVTQTPRYLIKTRGQQVTLSCSPISGHRSVSWYQQTPGQGLQFLFEYFSETQRNKGNFPGRFSGRQFSNSRSEMNVSTLELGDSALYLCASSLSSQGSNEKLFFGSGTQLSVL.

The V and J genes are TRBV6-5 and TRBJ1-5; possible D gene TRBD1, 6 bases. The CDR3 loop spans 13 amino acids. Germline assignment: CDR1 MNHEY and CDR2 SVGAGI. V lost 6 bases to trimming and J lost 8 bases, with 14 bases between them. The CDR3 is CASSSGQIEPQHF. As DNA, the CDR3 is TGTGCCAGCAGCTCAGGACAGATAGAGCCCCAGCATTTT.

V gene TRBV23-1 combines with J gene TRBJ2-1; 7 nucleotides agree with TRBD2. TRBV23-1 is classed as an ORF, of uncertain function. The CDR3 consists of 24 residues. With 3 bases clipped from V and 0 bases from J, the junction kept 29 bases outside the gene matches. The CDR3, as DNA: TGCGCCAGCAGTCATCCCTCGCTAGGCTGTCGGCGGGAGATCGACGCGGTCTCCTACAATGAGCAGTTCTTC. Its protein is CASSHPSLGCRREIDAVSYNEQFF.

The V and J genes are TRBV30 and TRBJ1-1; D unresolved. The length of the CDR3 is 11 residues. Germline-derived CDR1 and CDR2 are GTSNPN and SVGIG (reference sequence). V was trimmed by 4 bases and J by 1 base, leaving 4 bases between them. The DNA for the CDR3 is TGTGCCTGGATGGCGAACACTGAAGCTTTCTTT. It translates to CAWMANTEAFF.

The chain couples TRBV7-3 to TRBJ2-5; unclear D gene. Germline lookup yields CDR1 SGHTA and CDR2 FQGTGA. The CDR3 is made up of 13 amino acids. V dropped 5 bases and J dropped 5 bases, with 12 bases sitting between them. The CDR3 coding sequence is TGTGCCAGCAGCCCGCTTGGGCTGGAGACCCAGTACTTC. Translation: CASSPLGLETQYF.

J is TRBJ2-3 and V is TRBV4-2; tentative D call: TRBD2 (5 bases). This CDR3 is built from 14 residues. V was cut by 1 base and J by 6 bases, with 11 bases left in between. CDR1 and CDR2 (germline): LGHNA, YNFKEQ. Written as DNA, the CDR3 is TGTGCCAGCAGCCAAGCCCCGGAGGTGGATACGCAGTATTTT. Translating gives CASSQAPEVDTQYF.

V usage is TRBV6-5 and J usage is TRBJ1-1; no firm D call. Germline lookup yields CDR1 MNHEY and CDR2 SVGAGI. The V end lost 5 bases, the J end lost 5 bases, and 9 bases lay between the germline ends. The CDR3 is made up of 12 amino acids. The CDR3 sequence is CASSRGGTEAFF. In DNA form, the CDR3 reads TGTGCCAGCAGTCGAGGAGGGACTGAAGCTTTCTTT.

The chain links TRBV11-1 to TRBJ1-2, with D unresolved. CDR1 SGHAT and CDR2 FQDESV come from the germline V gene (reference sequence). Trimming took off 5 bases at V and 7 bases at J, with 17 bases between the two ends. CDR3 length: 14 amino acids. The CDR3 region has the DNA TGTGCCAGCAGCCCCCGTTTCCGTTCGTTTGGCTACACCTTC. As protein: CASSPRFRSFGYTF.

This sequence joins TRBV9 and TRBJ2-1, with a possible D match to TRBD2 (6 bases). V lost 2 bases and J 8 bases, leaving 17 bases between the germline ends. This CDR3 is built from 15 residues. Germline values: CDR1 SGDLS, CDR2 YYNGEE. The CDR3 region is CASSVTGARGHEQFF. The DNA for the CDR3 is TGTGCCAGCAGCGTTACGGGAGCGCGGGGCCATGAGCAGTTCTTC.

The gene calls are TRBV5-4 and TRBJ2-1, with TRBD2 matching 12 bases. CDR1 and CDR2 (germline): SGHNT, YYREEE (reference sequence). This CDR3 region has 17 residues. The junction had 9 bases not matched to a gene; V was cut back by 0 bases and J by 8 bases. The DNA of the CDR3 is TGTGCCAGCAGCTTGGGACTAGCGGGGGCTTCTGGGGATGAGCAGTTCTTC. Protein: CASSLGLAGASGDEQFF.

This chain links TRBV7-8 with TRBJ1-2, with TRBD1 identical over 9 bases. Germline loops: CDR1 SGHVS, CDR2 FQNEAQ. The CDR3 totals 15 residues. The ends lost 1 base at V and 4 bases at J; junction bases unmatched: 4. The CDR3 loop is CASSLGTGEGYGYTF. The CDR3 bases are TGTGCCAGCAGCTTAGGGACAGGGGAGGGCTATGGCTACACCTTC.

The chain links TRBV2 to TRBJ2-7; 7 nucleotides align to TRBD2. The V gene end was trimmed by 6 bases and the J gene end by 9 bases; junction bases not matched to a gene: 8. The V gene's germline CDR1 is SNHLY and CDR2 FYNNEI. The CDR3 extends over 12 amino acids. CDR3 protein: CASRERGPRQYF. The CDR3 nucleotides read TGTGCCAGCAGGGAGCGGGGACCGAGGCAGTACTTC. Using reference TRBV2 and TRBJ2-7 for the parts outside the CDR3, the full variable domain is EPEVTQTPSHQVTQMGQEVILRCVPISNHLYFYWYRQILGQKVEFLVSFYNNEISEKSEIFDDQFSVERPDGSNFTLKIRSTKLEDSAMYFCASRERGPRQYFGPGTRLTVT.

CDR3 residues: CASSPRQGHYEQYF. The CDR3 DNA sequence: TGTGCCAGCAGCCCCCGACAGGGCCACTACGAGCAGTACTTC. This chain uses TRBV7-3 with TRBJ2-7; TRBD1 agrees at 7 bases. CDR1 is SGHTA and CDR2 is FQGTGA in the germline V gene. The CDR3 length is 14 residues. After removal of 5 bases from V and 3 bases from J, the junction contained 7 bases not matched to a gene.

The chain links TRBV19 to TRBJ1-1, with D possibly matching TRBD1 (6 bases). Trimming pared 10 bases from V and 3 bases from J, leaving 9 bases between. CDR1 LNHDA and CDR2 SQIVND come from the germline V gene (reference sequence). The CDR3 spans 11 residues. The CDR3 DNA follows: TGTGCCACCACAGGGTACACTGAAGCTTTCTTT. This sequence encodes CATTGYTEAFF.

The CDR3 is CASSLSGTGETDTQYF. The CDR3 nucleotides read TGTGCCAGCAGTTTATCGGGGACAGGGGAGACAGATACGCAGTATTTT. This sequence joins TRBV27 and TRBJ2-3; TRBD1 matches at 10 bases. In germline, CDR1 is MNHEY, CDR2 SMNVEV (reference sequence). V lost 0 bases to trimming and J lost 3 bases; unmatched junction nucleotides: 3. This CDR3 is 16 amino acids long.

This clone was counted a few times. This chain joins TRBV5-1 and TRBJ1-2, with D tentatively TRBD1 (5 bases). The CDR3 totals 14 residues. CDR1 and CDR2 from the germline V gene are SGHRS and YFSETQ. Trimming took off 0 bases at V and 8 bases at J, with 14 bases between the two ends. The CDR3 DNA is TGCGCCAGCAGCTTGGATGGACAAGTGGAGGGCTACACCTTC. Its translation is CASSLDGQVEGYTF.

This clone was picked up one time. The chain recombines TRBV5-5 with TRBJ1-4, with D tentatively TRBD1 (5 bases). With 4 bases removed from V and 8 bases from J, the gap between germline ends came to 15 bases. The CDR3 spans 14 residues. Germline CDR1 and CDR2: SGHKS and YYEKEE (reference sequence). CDR3 sequence reads: CASSENYQGEKLFF. CDR3 DNA sequence: TGTGCCAGCAGCGAAAACTACCAGGGCGAAAAACTGTTTTTT.

V gene TRBV10-3 combines with J gene TRBJ2-3, with TRBD2 matching over 12 bases. CDR1 ENHRY and CDR2 SYGVKD come from the germline V gene. The trim removed 2 bases at V and 2 bases at J, leaving 5 bases unmatched. The CDR3 loop spans 17 amino acids. The CDR3 here is CAISEPGLAGSTDTQYF. CDR3 coding DNA: TGTGCCATCAGTGAGCCGGGACTAGCGGGTTCCACAGATACGCAGTATTTT.

CDR3 nucleotides: TGTGCCAGCAGCCAAGATTTACTAGCGGGAGGGCGGGAGCAGTTCTTC. This codes for CASSQDLLAGGREQFF. The gene calls are TRBV4-2 and TRBJ2-1; 13 nucleotides align to TRBD2. The germline V gene has CDR1 LGHNA and CDR2 YNFKEQ. The CDR3 contains 16 residues. J was trimmed by 10 bases and V by 0 bases; bases with no gene match: 6.

Only one count was recorded for this clone. This sequence joins TRBV27 and TRBJ2-5, with D possibly being TRBD2 (7 bases). CDR1 MNHEY and CDR2 SMNVEV come from the germline V gene (reference sequence). V lost 2 bases to trimming and J lost 6 bases, with 22 bases between them. The CDR3 totals 17 residues. The CDR3 DNA follows: TGTGCCAGCAGTTTAGGGTTGGGGGGGCGCGGTTCGAAGACCCAGTACTTC. This codes for CASSLGLGGRGSKTQYF.

The genes are TRBV29-1 and TRBJ2-1; TRBD2 agrees at 9 bases. The V gene's germline CDR1 is SQVTM and CDR2 ANQGSEA. V was clipped by 7 bases and J by 4 bases; unmatched bases: 11. The CDR3 runs 15 residues. CDR3 region: CSGNEAGGVYNEQFF. DNA for the CDR3: TGCAGCGGTAACGAGGCGGGAGGGGTATACAATGAGCAGTTCTTC.

V gene TRBV6-5 combines with J gene TRBJ1-5; D not certain. Looked up from germline, CDR1 is MNHEY and CDR2 is SVGAGI. The CDR3 runs to 15 residues. The V gene lost 0 bases and the J gene lost 7 bases, with 13 bases spanning the gap. Written as DNA, the CDR3 is TGTGCCAGCAGTTACTCGATGCGACAATACCAGCCCCAGCATTTT. It specifies CASSYSMRQYQPQHF.

The chain is built from TRBV10-3 and TRBJ2-1, with 9 nucleotides matching TRBD2. CDR1 and CDR2 from the germline V gene are ENHRY and SYGVKD. The V and J ends lost 0 bases and 3 bases, in that order; junction bases with no gene match: 6. This CDR3 comprises 17 residues. CDR3 protein: CAISESDGGRDYNEQFF. The CDR3 bases are TGTGCCATCAGTGAGTCGGATGGCGGGAGGGACTACAATGAGCAGTTCTTC.

CDR3 sequence (DNA): TGTGCCAGCAGTTACGGCAGGGGAGGGCATGGCTACACCTTC. Translation gives CASSYGRGGHGYTF. The V call is TRBV6-5, the J call TRBJ1-2; TRBD1 might be the D (6 bases). V lost 2 bases and J 6 bases, leaving 13 bases between the germline ends. The CDR3 has 14 residues. Germline values: CDR1 MNHEY, CDR2 SVGAGI.

The J gene is TRBJ2-3, the V gene TRBV5-1; D remains unclear. The germline V and J ends were trimmed by 0 bases and 0 bases, with 5 bases remaining between them. The CDR3 contains 14 residues. The germline CDR1 and CDR2 sequences are SGHRS and YFSETQ. The CDR3 loop reads CASSLADSTDTQYF. As DNA, the CDR3 is TGCGCCAGCAGCTTGGCAGATAGCACAGATACGCAGTATTTT.